A single sample is the source of the 3 T cell receptor beta chains below, sequenced in a study of OX40 agonist ivuxolimab in advanced cancers. The assay was immunoSEQ multiplex PCR, and TCRdb's table has in-frame clones only and misses some. The sample consists of about 30,000 clones, 82% of them appearing once. This specimen was CD4+ or CD8+ T cells sorted from blood, taken in a trial of the OX40 agonist ivuxolimab. The receptors were sampled from an adult with an advanced solid tumor such as melanoma, head and neck, liver or kidney cancer.

The rearrangement joins TRBV27 to TRBJ2-7; 11 nucleotides align to TRBD2. The V gene's germline CDR1 is MNHEY and CDR2 SMNVEV (reference sequence). J lost 2 bases, V lost 7 bases, and 4 bases had no gene match. CDR3 length: 14 residues. CDR3 sequence: CASKIAGGPYEQYF. Written as DNA, the CDR3 is TGTGCCAGCAAGATAGCGGGAGGGCCCTACGAGCAGTACTTC.

The V call is TRBV29-1, the J call TRBJ2-7; 10 bases map to TRBD1. CDR3 length: 14 residues. The ends lost 3 bases at V and 2 bases at J; junction bases unmatched: 4. The germline V gene has CDR1 SQVTM and CDR2 ANQGSEA. The CDR3 loop is CSVEGQGPTYEQYF. Written as DNA, the CDR3 is TGCAGCGTTGAGGGACAGGGGCCTACCTACGAGCAGTACTTC.

V is TRBV29-1 and J is TRBJ2-1; no clear D gene. Trimming removed 1 base from V and 8 bases from J, with 9 bases in between. This CDR3 contains 12 residues. Germline V gives CDR1 SQVTM, CDR2 ANQGSEA. CDR3 amino acids: CSVEVKDYEQFF. CDR3 DNA: TGCAGCGTTGAAGTTAAAGATTATGAGCAGTTCTTC.